The following is a TCR beta chain sequence with its context. This clonotype was detected only a few times. This clone's antigen is unknown. Qualities for individual bases were not recorded, and no much larger clone is one base off. This entry is derived from a study of T cells after yellow fever vaccination (dated by TCRdb to the late 2010s). For context, the study as a whole: The SMART-Seq v4 Ultra Low Input RNA kit was used to prepare libraries from fractions with low cell numbers. To follow T-cell clones before and after both primary and booster YFV17D yellow fever vaccination, bulk TCR alpha and beta repertoires underwent longitudinal sequencing. Two healthy male donors, one aged 18 to 30 and one aged 30 to 40 years, were included in the cohort. Bulk PBMC replicates and cell subsets were isolated from blood drawn at multiple timepoints before and after both primary and secondary immunization. Overall study results and their limits: Because only two donors were included in the study, the extent to which the findings can be generalized is limited. Most clones expanded after primary vaccination were re-detected after the booster (about 96% of CD4 and around 88% of CD8), suggesting broad memory maintenance. The secondary T-cell response was weaker than the primary response but faster, peaking on day 5 instead of day 15. A small fraction of clonotypes showed up in both the CD4 and CD8 compartments, probably as a result of convergent recombination. Computational filtering was required because FACS-sorted repertoires could contain abundant contaminating clonotypes from the bulk population.

Looking up the germline V gene yields CDR1 MGHRA and CDR2 YSYEKL. The V and J ends are trimmed by 1 base and 6 bases, leaving 7 bases between them. CDR3 length: 13 amino acids, cysteine to phenylalanine. The only DNA kept is the CDR3, 39 bases in frame from the first base. This sample's treatment or condition label indicates: live attenuated yellow fever vaccine strain. A standard Ficoll-Paque protocol was used to isolate PBMCs from peripheral blood. Dynabeads CD4 and CD8 positive selection kits were used to isolate CD4 and CD8 T-cell fractions. TriZol was used to extract RNA from bulk PBMCs, from CD4 and CD8 fractions, and from dextramer-positive and dextramer-negative fractions. Sequenced using an Illumina NovaSeq 6000. Synthesis of TCR cDNA relied on 5'RACE template switching, a step that introduced a universal primer site along with unique molecular identifiers. Priming of cDNA synthesis was performed from both the TCR alpha and TCR beta constant segments. Libraries were amplified in two PCR steps, with sample barcodes and sequencing adapters added in the second step. Libraries were sequenced on Illumina HiSeq 2500 (2x100 bp) or NovaSeq (2x150 bp). Per the authors' processing: Reads were demultiplexed and collapsed into UMI consensus sequences with MIGEC, and V(D)J alignment was performed with MiXCR. Clonotypes responding to the vaccine were identified with edgeR on replicate PBMC samples, with the criteria of FDR below 0.01 and a log2 fold change above 5 up to day 15. CD4 or CD8 identity was assigned to each bulk clonotype according to whether the clonotype was present at higher abundance in the sequenced CD4 repertoire or the sequenced CD8 repertoire. TCRdb reworked the public reads: Q25 trimming with fastp, MiXCR clone assembly, productive beta chains retained. Rows with a matching CDR3 protein are joined into one entry that keeps the most common DNA and genes. Here the V and J calls rest on TCRdb's processing, not on the authors' analysis. The table for this sample lists approximately 160,000 distinct CDR3 sequences; around 9.3% of them were counted only once. The top ten constitute roughly a third of the sample.

Sequenced here: CD8+ T cells sorted from PBMCs, sampled 45 days after the yellow fever booster vaccination. Rearrangement joined TRBV4-1 to TRBJ1-5; no D segment can be confidently identified. This receptor was identified in a young man who received the YFV17D yellow fever vaccine. The CDR3 protein sequence reads: CASSQVWGQPQHF. The nucleotide sequence reads TGCGCCAGCAGCCAAGTCTGGGGTCAGCCCCAGCATTTT.